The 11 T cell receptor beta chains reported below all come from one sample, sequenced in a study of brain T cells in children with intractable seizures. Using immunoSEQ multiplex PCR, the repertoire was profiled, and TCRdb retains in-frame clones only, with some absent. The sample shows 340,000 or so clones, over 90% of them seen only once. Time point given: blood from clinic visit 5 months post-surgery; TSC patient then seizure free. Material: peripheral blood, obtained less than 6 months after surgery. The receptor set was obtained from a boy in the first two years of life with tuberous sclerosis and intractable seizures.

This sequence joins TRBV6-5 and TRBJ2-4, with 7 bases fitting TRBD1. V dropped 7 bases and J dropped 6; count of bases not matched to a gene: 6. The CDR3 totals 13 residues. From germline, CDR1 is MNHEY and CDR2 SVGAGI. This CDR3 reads CASIDRDRNIQYF. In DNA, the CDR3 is TGTGCCAGCATCGACCGGGACAGAAACATTCAGTACTTC.

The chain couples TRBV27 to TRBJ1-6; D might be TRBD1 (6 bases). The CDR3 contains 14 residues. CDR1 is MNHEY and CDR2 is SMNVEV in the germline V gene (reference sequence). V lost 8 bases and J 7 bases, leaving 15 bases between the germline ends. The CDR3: CASQRQEFNSPLHF. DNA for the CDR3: TGTGCCAGCCAAAGACAGGAGTTCAATTCACCCCTCCACTTT.

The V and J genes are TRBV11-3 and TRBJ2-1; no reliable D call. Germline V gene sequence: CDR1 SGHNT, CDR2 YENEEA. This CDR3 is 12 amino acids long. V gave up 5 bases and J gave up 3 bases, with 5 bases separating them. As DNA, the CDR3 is TGTGCCAGCAGCCCCGGCTACAATGAGCAGTTCTTC. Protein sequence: CASSPGYNEQFF. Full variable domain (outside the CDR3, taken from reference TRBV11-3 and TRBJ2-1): EAGVVQSPRYKIIEKKQPVAFWCNPISGHNTLYWYLQNLGQGPELLIRYENEEAVDDSQLPKDRFSAERLKGVDSTLKIQPAELGDSAVYLCASSPGYNEQFFGPGTRLTVL.

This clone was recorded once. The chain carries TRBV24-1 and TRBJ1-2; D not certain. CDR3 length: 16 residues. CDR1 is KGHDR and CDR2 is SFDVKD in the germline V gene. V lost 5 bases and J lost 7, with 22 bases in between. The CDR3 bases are TGTGCCACCAGTGCCAGTGATGTCTCAGAGTATCGTGGCTACACCTTC. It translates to CATSASDVSEYRGYTF.

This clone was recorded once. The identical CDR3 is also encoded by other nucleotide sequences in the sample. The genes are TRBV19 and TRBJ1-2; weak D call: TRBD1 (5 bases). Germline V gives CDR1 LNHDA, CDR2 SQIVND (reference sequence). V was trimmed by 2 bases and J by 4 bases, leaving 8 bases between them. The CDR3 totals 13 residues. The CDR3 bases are TGTGCCAGTAGTATAACCCAGGGCTATGGCTACACCTTC. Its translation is CASSITQGYGYTF.

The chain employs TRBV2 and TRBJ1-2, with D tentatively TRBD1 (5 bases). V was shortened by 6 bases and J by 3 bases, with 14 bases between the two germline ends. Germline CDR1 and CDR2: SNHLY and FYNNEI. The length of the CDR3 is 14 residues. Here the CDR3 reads CASSLLGRDYGYTF. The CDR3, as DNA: TGTGCCAGCAGCCTGCTGGGCAGGGACTATGGCTACACCTTC.

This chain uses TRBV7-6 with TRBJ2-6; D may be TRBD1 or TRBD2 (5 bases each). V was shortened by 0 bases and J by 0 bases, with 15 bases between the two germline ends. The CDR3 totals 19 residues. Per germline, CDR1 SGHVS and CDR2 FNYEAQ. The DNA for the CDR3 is TGTGCCAGCAGCTTAGCCTTGCCTGGGACCATCTCTGGGGCCAACGTCCTGACTTTC. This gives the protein CASSLALPGTISGANVLTF.

The CDR3 reads CASSSVTASITRYEQYF. CDR3 DNA sequence: TGTGCCAGCAGCTCGGTGACAGCTTCCATAACCCGCTACGAGCAGTACTTC. V is TRBV11-2 and J is TRBJ2-7, with D possibly TRBD1 on 5 matching bases. Germline values: CDR1 SGHAT, CDR2 FQNNGV. Trimming took off 4 bases at V and 3 bases at J, with 22 bases between the two ends. There are 17 residues in the CDR3.

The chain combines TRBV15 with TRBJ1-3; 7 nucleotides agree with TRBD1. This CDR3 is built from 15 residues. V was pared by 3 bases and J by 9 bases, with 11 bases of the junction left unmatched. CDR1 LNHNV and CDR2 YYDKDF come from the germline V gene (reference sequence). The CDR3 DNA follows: TGTGCCACCAGCAGGGACAGGAGCTTAGGTGGCACCATATATTTT. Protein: CATSRDRSLGGTIYF.

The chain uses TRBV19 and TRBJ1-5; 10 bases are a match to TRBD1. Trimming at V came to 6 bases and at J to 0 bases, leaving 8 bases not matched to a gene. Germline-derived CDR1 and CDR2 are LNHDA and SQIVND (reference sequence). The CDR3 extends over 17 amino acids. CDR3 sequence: CASSRTGGINSNQPQHF. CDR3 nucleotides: TGTGCCAGTAGCCGGACAGGGGGGATTAATAGCAATCAGCCCCAGCATTTT.

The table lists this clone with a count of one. CDR3 in amino acids: CASSSQAGNNEQFF. The CDR3 bases are TGTGCCAGCAGCTCTCAAGCGGGAAACAATGAGCAGTTCTTC. The V and J genes are TRBV11-3 and TRBJ2-1; 7 bases align to TRBD2. V lost 4 bases and J lost 5; bases outside the gene matches: 5. This CDR3 is built from 14 residues. Germline lookup yields CDR1 SGHNT and CDR2 YENEEA. Drawing the rest from reference TRBV11-3 and TRBJ2-1, the complete variable domain is EAGVVQSPRYKIIEKKQPVAFWCNPISGHNTLYWYLQNLGQGPELLIRYENEEAVDDSQLPKDRFSAERLKGVDSTLKIQPAELGDSAVYLCASSSQAGNNEQFFGPGTRLTVL.